A selection of T cell receptor beta chains follows, all from one sample in a study of technical replicates of blood from several donors. Here immunoSEQ multiplex PCR was the method, and the copy in TCRdb shows in-frame clones only, minus some. The data hold some 91,000 clones, with around 95% observed a single time. Sequenced: T cells isolated from PBMCs. These TCRs come from a human donor in good health. Each CDR3 is given with its conserved first and last residue. Each record gives: CDR3 DNA, CDR3 protein, clone size, D gene, J gene, V gene. A D gene is named only where the DNA matches it firmly. The size of a clone is reported for some rows only, either as once, few or many, or as a class for expanded clones.

cdr3_nt: TGCGCCAGCAGCTTGGCCGGTACAGCTGGAAACACCATATATTTT
cdr3_aa: CASSLAGTAGNTIYF
clone_size: NA
d_call: NA
j_call: TRBJ1-3
v_call: TRBV5-1

cdr3_nt: TGTGCCAGGGGACAGGATCTATACGAGCAGTACTTC
cdr3_aa: CARGQDLYEQYF
clone_size: NA
d_call: TRBD1
j_call: TRBJ2-7
v_call: TRBV10-3

cdr3_nt: TGTGCCAGCAGTGGCCAGGGGGCGAACACTGAAGCTTTCTTT
cdr3_aa: CASSGQGANTEAFF
clone_size: NA
d_call: TRBD1
j_call: TRBJ1-1
v_call: TRBV2

cdr3_nt: TGTGCCAGCAGTTATCAGGGGCGCATAAACAATCAGCCCCAGCATTTT
cdr3_aa: CASSYQGRINNQPQHF
clone_size: once
d_call: NA
j_call: TRBJ1-5
v_call: TRBV6-6

cdr3_nt: TGTGCCAGCAGCTCGTTCAGGGGGCTAGGTGACGGCTACACCTTC
cdr3_aa: CASSSFRGLGDGYTF
clone_size: NA
d_call: TRBD1
j_call: TRBJ1-2
v_call: TRBV11-2

cdr3_nt: TGTGCCAGCAGTCGGGACAGGGTTCGCAATCAGCCCCAGCATTTT
cdr3_aa: CASSRDRVRNQPQHF
clone_size: NA
d_call: TRBD1
j_call: TRBJ1-5
v_call: TRBV2

cdr3_nt: TGTGCCAGTAGTACCGGGACAGGGGCTCTCGAGCAGTACTTC
cdr3_aa: CASSTGTGALEQYF
clone_size: NA
d_call: TRBD1
j_call: TRBJ2-7
v_call: TRBV19

cdr3_nt: TGTGCCAGCCGAGTCGCTAGCGGGAGCTACGAGCAGTACTTC
cdr3_aa: CASRVASGSYEQYF
clone_size: NA
d_call: TRBD2
j_call: TRBJ2-7
v_call: TRBV7-9

cdr3_nt: TGTGCCAGCAGCTTAGATCTACAGGCCTACGAGCAGTACTTC
cdr3_aa: CASSLDLQAYEQYF
clone_size: once
d_call: NA
j_call: TRBJ2-7
v_call: TRBV11-2

cdr3_nt: TGTGCCAGCAGCTTAGCCGGCAGGGCCTATGGCTACACCTTC
cdr3_aa: CASSLAGRAYGYTF
clone_size: NA
d_call: NA
j_call: TRBJ1-2
v_call: TRBV7-9

cdr3_nt: TGTGCCAGTAGTATAGGGGGTCGAGCGGGTGTGAACAATGAGCAGTTCTTC
cdr3_aa: CASSIGGRAGVNNEQFF
clone_size: once
d_call: NA
j_call: TRBJ2-1
v_call: TRBV19